Listed below are T cell receptor beta chains from one sample, sequenced in a study of identical twins. TCRdb independently ran MiXCR on the 5' RACE reads; one entry per CDR3 protein. This table holds hundreds of thousands of distinct CDR3 sequences, 20% to 30% found once. Another study also made use of these data, one on T cells expressing NK-cell markers.

The source material was CD4+ T cells sorted from blood. These receptor sequences come from a woman between 18 and 29 years old in good health. CDR3s include the opening cysteine and the closing phenylalanine or tryptophan. Each record gives: D gene, clone size, V gene, J gene, CDR3 DNA, CDR3 protein. A D gene is named only where the DNA matches it firmly. Clone sizes are given selectively: once, few, many, or a class where the clone is expanded.

d_gene: TRBD2
abundance: -
v_gene: TRBV7-8
j_gene: TRBJ2-1
CDR3nt: TGTGCCAGCAGCTTAGTTCGACTAGCGGGATCCAATGAGCAGTTCTTC
CDR3aa: CASSLVRLAGSNEQFF

d_gene: -
abundance: -
v_gene: TRBV18
j_gene: TRBJ2-7
CDR3nt: TGTGCCAGCTCACCCGCGACAGACTCTTACGAGCAGTACTTC
CDR3aa: CASSPATDSYEQYF

d_gene: -
abundance: few
v_gene: TRBV7-3
j_gene: TRBJ2-2
CDR3nt: TGTGCCAGCAGCCTACAAATGACACCGAACACCGGGGAGCTGTTTTTT
CDR3aa: CASSLQMTPNTGELFF

d_gene: -
abundance: few
v_gene: TRBV20-1
j_gene: TRBJ1-2
CDR3nt: TGCAGTGCTAACCGGAGAGCGGAGCGTGGCTACACCTTC
CDR3aa: CSANRRAERGYTF

d_gene: -
abundance: few
v_gene: TRBV2
j_gene: TRBJ1-1
CDR3nt: TGTGCCAGCAGGGGAACAAGTCGCACTGAAGCTTTCTTT
CDR3aa: CASRGTSRTEAFF

d_gene: TRBD1
abundance: -
v_gene: TRBV20-1
j_gene: TRBJ1-3
CDR3nt: TGCAGTGCCGAAGACAGGGGGGGAAACACCATATATTTT
CDR3aa: CSAEDRGGNTIYF

d_gene: TRBD1
abundance: -
v_gene: TRBV6-1
j_gene: TRBJ2-1
CDR3nt: TGTGCCAGCAGCCGGACAGGGGGAATCTACAATGAGCAGTTCTTC
CDR3aa: CASSRTGGIYNEQFF

d_gene: -
abundance: -
v_gene: TRBV7-3
j_gene: TRBJ1-1
CDR3nt: TGTGCCAGCAGCTCGGGCCAGGAAGCTTTCTTT
CDR3aa: CASSSGQEAFF

d_gene: TRBD2
abundance: few
v_gene: TRBV7-2
j_gene: TRBJ2-7
CDR3nt: TGTGCCAGCAGCTTACTAGCGGGGCCAACCTACGAGCAGTACTTC
CDR3aa: CASSLLAGPTYEQYF

d_gene: -
abundance: few
v_gene: TRBV6-1
j_gene: TRBJ2-3
CDR3nt: TGTGCCAGCAGTAGCCCGAGGGCCTTCACAGATACGCAGTATTTT
CDR3aa: CASSSPRAFTDTQYF

d_gene: -
abundance: few
v_gene: TRBV12-3/TRBV12-4
j_gene: TRBJ1-1
CDR3nt: TGTGCCAGCAGTCCCCTGGGGTTCGTGAACACTGAAGCTTTCTTT
CDR3aa: CASSPLGFVNTEAFF

d_gene: TRBD1
abundance: -
v_gene: TRBV12-3/TRBV12-4
j_gene: TRBJ1-1
CDR3nt: TGTGCCAGCAGTAGGGGACAGGGAGTCTTGAACACTGAAGCTTTCTTT
CDR3aa: CASSRGQGVLNTEAFF

d_gene: -
abundance: many
v_gene: TRBV20-1
j_gene: TRBJ2-1
CDR3nt: TGCAGTGCTAAGGGACTGGTCCATGAGCAGTTCTTC
CDR3aa: CSAKGLVHEQFF

d_gene: -
abundance: -
v_gene: TRBV20-1
j_gene: TRBJ2-7
CDR3nt: TGCAGTGCTACAACCGGGTCAAGACTCTACGAGCAGTACTTC
CDR3aa: CSATTGSRLYEQYF

d_gene: -
abundance: -
v_gene: TRBV6-5
j_gene: TRBJ2-3
CDR3nt: TGTGCCAGCCGGGCGTGGGATACGCAGTATTTT
CDR3aa: CASRAWDTQYF

d_gene: TRBD2
abundance: -
v_gene: TRBV5-6
j_gene: TRBJ2-5
CDR3nt: TGTGCCAGCAGCAGCGGGACCCTAGGGACCCAGTACTTC
CDR3aa: CASSSGTLGTQYF

d_gene: -
abundance: few
v_gene: TRBV2
j_gene: TRBJ2-2
CDR3nt: TGTGCCAGCAGTCTCGACAGGTTGAGCACCGGGGAGCTGTTTTTT
CDR3aa: CASSLDRLSTGELFF

d_gene: -
abundance: -
v_gene: TRBV20-1
j_gene: TRBJ1-3
CDR3nt: TGCAGTGCTAGGGGCCTTTTGAACACCATATATTTT
CDR3aa: CSARGLLNTIYF

d_gene: -
abundance: -
v_gene: TRBV4-1
j_gene: TRBJ2-1
CDR3nt: TGCGCCAGCAGCCAAAGACCTCAAGATACCCATGAGCAGTTCTTC
CDR3aa: CASSQRPQDTHEQFF

d_gene: -
abundance: -
v_gene: TRBV4-3
j_gene: TRBJ2-1
CDR3nt: TGCGCCAGCAGCCAAGTCGCCTTGGTTAACAATGAGCAGTTCTTC
CDR3aa: CASSQVALVNNEQFF

d_gene: TRBD1
abundance: few
v_gene: TRBV5-6
j_gene: TRBJ1-5
CDR3nt: TGTGCCAGCAGCGGCTCCGGGACAGGGGGCGGTCAGCCCCAGCATTTT
CDR3aa: CASSGSGTGGGQPQHF

d_gene: -
abundance: few
v_gene: TRBV11-3
j_gene: TRBJ2-2
CDR3nt: TGTGCCAGCAGACACCCCTCGAACACCGGGGAGCTGTTTTTT
CDR3aa: CASRHPSNTGELFF

d_gene: -
abundance: -
v_gene: TRBV7-8
j_gene: TRBJ2-1
CDR3nt: TGTGCCAGCAGCTTAGGTACAGCGCAGTTCTTC
CDR3aa: CASSLGTAQFF

d_gene: -
abundance: many
v_gene: TRBV7-6
j_gene: TRBJ2-7
CDR3nt: TGTGCCAGCACGCCTTCCGGGGATGGTAACGCGCAGTACTTC
CDR3aa: CASTPSGDGNAQYF

d_gene: -
abundance: few
v_gene: TRBV12-3/TRBV12-4
j_gene: TRBJ2-1
CDR3nt: TGTGCCAGCAGTTTACTTCCGGCTAGCCAGTTCAGTGAGCAGTTCTTC
CDR3aa: CASSLLPASQFSEQFF

d_gene: TRBD2
abundance: -
v_gene: TRBV12-3/TRBV12-4
j_gene: TRBJ2-1
CDR3nt: TGTGCCAGCAGTCCGGACAAGTGGCGGGAGGGCAATGAGCAGTTCTTC
CDR3aa: CASSPDKWREGNEQFF

d_gene: -
abundance: many
v_gene: TRBV5-1
j_gene: TRBJ1-5
CDR3nt: TGCGCCAGCCCAGGCAATCAGCCCCAGCATTTT
CDR3aa: CASPGNQPQHF

d_gene: -
abundance: -
v_gene: TRBV12-3/TRBV12-4
j_gene: TRBJ1-1
CDR3nt: TGTGCCAGCAACCGCCTTGGGACGAGCGCTGAAGCTTTCTTT
CDR3aa: CASNRLGTSAEAFF

d_gene: -
abundance: -
v_gene: TRBV20-1
j_gene: TRBJ2-2
CDR3nt: TGCAGTGCTAGTCGGGGCAGACCCTTTTCGAACACCGGGGAGCTGTTTTTT
CDR3aa: CSASRGRPFSNTGELFF

d_gene: -
abundance: -
v_gene: TRBV3-1
j_gene: TRBJ2-1
CDR3nt: TGTGCCAGCAGCCCACGGGGGGCCCTAAATGAGCAGTTCTTC
CDR3aa: CASSPRGALNEQFF